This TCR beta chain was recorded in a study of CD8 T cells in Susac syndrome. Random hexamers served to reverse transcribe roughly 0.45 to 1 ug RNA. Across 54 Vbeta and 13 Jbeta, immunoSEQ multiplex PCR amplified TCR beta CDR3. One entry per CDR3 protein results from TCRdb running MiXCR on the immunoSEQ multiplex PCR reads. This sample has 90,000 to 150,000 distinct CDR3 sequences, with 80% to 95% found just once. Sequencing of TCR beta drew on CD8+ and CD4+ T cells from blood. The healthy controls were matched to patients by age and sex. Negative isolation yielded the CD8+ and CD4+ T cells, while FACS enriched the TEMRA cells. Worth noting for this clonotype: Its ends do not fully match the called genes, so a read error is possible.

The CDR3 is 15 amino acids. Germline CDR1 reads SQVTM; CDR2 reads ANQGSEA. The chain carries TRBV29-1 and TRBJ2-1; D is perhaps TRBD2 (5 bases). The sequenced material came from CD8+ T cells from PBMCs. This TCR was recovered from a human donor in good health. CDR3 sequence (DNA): TGCAGCTTTGAGTCGGGGAGAAACTCCTACAATGAGCAGTTCTTC. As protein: CSFESGRNSYNEQFF.